What follows are 16 T cell receptor beta chains derived from one specimen sequenced in a study of T cells of healthy individuals (dated by TCRdb to between 2017 and 2018). Receptor amplification or capture employed 5' RACE. The sample was run on an Illumina MiSeq. In TCRdb, the public reads were trimmed at Q25 with fastp and aligned with MiXCR, with productive beta chains retained. Here each entry gathers all rows of one CDR3 protein and keeps the most common genes and DNA. The sample profile shows about 96,000 distinct CDR3 sequences; 17% of them were found once. The ten largest clones capture roughly 6.1% of the sample. The receptors were gathered from a human donor in good health.

The chain is built from TRBV20-1 and TRBJ1-1, with D tentatively TRBD1 (5 bases). There are 13 residues in the CDR3. Germline CDR1 and CDR2: DFQATT and SNEGSKA (reference sequence). V lost 6 bases, J lost 4 bases, and 15 bases lay in between. In nucleotides, the CDR3 is TGCAGTGCGGGAGCCTCGGGGGGCACTGAAGCTTTCTTT. Translating it yields CSAGASGGTEAFF.

This clonotype was seen more than once but under ten times. J is TRBJ2-3 and V is TRBV4-1; D tentatively fits TRBD1 or TRBD2 (6 bases each). CDR3 size: 16 residues. From germline, CDR1 is MGHRA and CDR2 YSYEKL. Trimming took 6 bases from V and 2 from J, leaving 18 bases between them. This CDR3 reads CASRVIGGPYTDTQYF. Here the CDR3 DNA reads TGCGCCAGCAGGGTCATTGGGGGGCCCTACACAGATACGCAGTATTTT.

The V call is TRBV7-6, the J call TRBJ2-1; D is uncertain. Germline V gene data show CDR1 as SGHVS and CDR2 as FNYEAQ. The germline V and J ends were trimmed by 4 bases and 10 bases, with 17 bases remaining between them. This CDR3 has 14 residues. The CDR3, as DNA: TGTGCCAGCAGCTACACACATGGGATAGAAGAGCAGTTCTTC. It is translated as CASSYTHGIEEQFF.

This clonotype was counted ten times or more. This chain links TRBV20-1 with TRBJ2-7; D remains ambiguous. The V gene lost 3 bases and the J gene lost 5 bases, with 17 bases spanning the gap. The CDR3 sequence is 14 residues long. Germline lookup yields CDR1 DFQATT and CDR2 SNEGSKA (reference sequence). The CDR3 DNA is TGCAGTGCTAGCGCCGGGCTAGGCTTCCACGAGCAGTACTTC. Its translation is CSASAGLGFHEQYF.

V is TRBV6-2 or TRBV6-3 and J is TRBJ2-1; D is perhaps TRBD2 (6 bases). Germline values: CDR1 MNHEY, CDR2 SVGEGT. This CDR3 is 11 amino acids long. Trimming cost V 4 bases and J 12 bases, with 10 bases left between them. In DNA, the CDR3 is TGTGCCAGCAGTTCGGAGGGAGGGCAGTTCTTC. Its protein is CASSSEGGQFF.

This clonotype was counted ten times or more. The V call is TRBV25-1, the J call TRBJ2-2; possible D gene TRBD2, 5 bases. The CDR3 spans 12 residues. Germline CDR1 reads MGHDK; CDR2 reads SYGVNS. Deletions cut 8 bases from V and 6 bases from J, with 10 bases between. CDR3 sequence reads: CASEMEAGELFF. The CDR3 DNA is TGTGCCAGCGAAATGGAGGCCGGGGAGCTGTTTTTT.

The rearrangement uses TRBV29-1 and TRBJ2-1; 12 bases are a match to TRBD2. This CDR3 contains 14 residues. CDR1 and CDR2 (germline): SQVTM, ANQGSEA. The J segment lost 3 bases and the V segment lost 6 bases, leaving 3 bases of the junction unmatched. Written as DNA, the CDR3 is TGCAGCGTCCAACTAGCGGGGGGCTACAATGAGCAGTTCTTC. It encodes CSVQLAGGYNEQFF.

The chain couples TRBV28 to TRBJ1-1, with D tentatively TRBD1 (6 bases). The CDR3 runs to 15 residues. Germline V gene lookup returns CDR1 MDHEN and CDR2 SYDVKM. The germline V and J ends were trimmed by 6 bases and 3 bases, with 17 bases remaining between them. The CDR3 coding sequence is TGTGCCAGCAGGTGTGCACAGGGTAGTGACACTGAAGCTTTCTTT. Translation gives CASRCAQGSDTEAFF.

This clonotype was observed many times. The chain carries TRBV5-4 and TRBJ2-1; the match to TRBD2 covers 13 bases. Trimming cost V 4 bases and J 13 bases; bases outside gene matches: 11. This CDR3 has 15 residues. Germline V CDR1 and CDR2: SGHNT, YYREEE (reference sequence). The chain's CDR3 is CASSPFYGLAGDQFF. The CDR3, as DNA: TGTGCCAGCAGCCCCTTTTACGGACTAGCGGGAGATCAGTTCTTC.

This clonotype was counted many times. This chain connects TRBV19 to TRBJ1-1; D might be TRBD1 (6 bases). Germline V CDR1 and CDR2: LNHDA, SQIVND (reference sequence). V lost 5 bases and J 5 bases, leaving 18 bases between the germline ends. CDR3 size: 15 residues. The CDR3 bases are TGTGCCAGTAGTTCTCGGACAGAGGGGAAGACTGAAGCTTTCTTT. Translation: CASSSRTEGKTEAFF.

In DNA form, the CDR3 reads TGTGCCAGCAGCTCCCCAACCGAACCCTACGAGCAGTACTTC. Translated, it gives CASSSPTEPYEQYF. The genes are TRBV7-9 and TRBJ2-7, with no clear D. Trimming left V 4 bases short and J 2 bases short, with 12 bases between. There are 14 residues in the CDR3. CDR1 is SEHNR and CDR2 is FQNEAQ in the germline V gene (reference sequence).

This clonotype was picked up a small number of times. The chain links TRBV5-1 to TRBJ1-1; TRBD1 aligns across 8 bases. The CDR3 extends over 15 amino acids. After removal of 0 bases from V and 4 bases from J, the junction contained 5 bases not matched to a gene. In germline, CDR1 is SGHRS, CDR2 YFSETQ. CDR3 region: CASSLDPQGATEAFF. The CDR3 nucleotides are TGCGCCAGCAGCTTGGACCCCCAGGGGGCCACTGAAGCTTTCTTT.

The J gene is TRBJ1-4, the V gene TRBV2; possible D gene TRBD1, 6 bases. The CDR3 runs to 18 residues. Between the trimmed V and J ends, which lost 4 bases and 4 bases, there was a span of 22 bases. CDR1 and CDR2 (germline): SNHLY, FYNNEI. CDR3 nucleotide sequence: TGTGCCAGCAGTGCGGTTGAGGGTCAGGGGACCTTTAATGAAAAACTGTTTTTT. Residues: CASSAVEGQGTFNEKLFF.

The V gene is TRBV5-1, the J gene TRBJ1-4; 7 bases line up with TRBD1. The V gene end was trimmed by 2 bases and the J gene end by 14 bases; junction bases not matched to a gene: 9. Per germline, CDR1 SGHRS and CDR2 YFSETQ. This CDR3 has 13 amino acids. The DNA of the CDR3 is TGCGCCAGCAGCTTTGACAGGGAGGGAACGCTGTTTTTT. Translated, it gives CASSFDREGTLFF.

A word on this clonotype: Likely a read error: the CDR3 ends without its conserved phenylalanine or tryptophan. The genes are TRBV7-8 and TRBJ1-1, with unresolved D. V was trimmed by 5 bases and J by 3 bases, leaving 19 bases between them. This CDR3 contains 16 residues. Per the germline V gene, CDR1 is SGHVS and CDR2 is FQNEAQ. The CDR3 DNA reads as TGTGCCAGCAGCCACACCAGAGGGCGGCGGGACACTGAAGCTTTCCTT. It yields the protein CASSHTRGRRDTEAFL.

This clonotype was observed a few times. This rearrangement joins TRBV12-3 or TRBV12-4 to TRBJ2-3; D is possibly TRBD1 or TRBD2 (5 bases each). This CDR3 region has 17 residues. Deletions cut 7 bases from V and 5 bases from J, with 25 bases between. CDR3 in amino acids: CASTWGSMSGARDTQYF. DNA of the CDR3: TGTGCCAGCACCTGGGGGTCCATGTCCGGTGCTAGAGATACGCAGTATTTT.